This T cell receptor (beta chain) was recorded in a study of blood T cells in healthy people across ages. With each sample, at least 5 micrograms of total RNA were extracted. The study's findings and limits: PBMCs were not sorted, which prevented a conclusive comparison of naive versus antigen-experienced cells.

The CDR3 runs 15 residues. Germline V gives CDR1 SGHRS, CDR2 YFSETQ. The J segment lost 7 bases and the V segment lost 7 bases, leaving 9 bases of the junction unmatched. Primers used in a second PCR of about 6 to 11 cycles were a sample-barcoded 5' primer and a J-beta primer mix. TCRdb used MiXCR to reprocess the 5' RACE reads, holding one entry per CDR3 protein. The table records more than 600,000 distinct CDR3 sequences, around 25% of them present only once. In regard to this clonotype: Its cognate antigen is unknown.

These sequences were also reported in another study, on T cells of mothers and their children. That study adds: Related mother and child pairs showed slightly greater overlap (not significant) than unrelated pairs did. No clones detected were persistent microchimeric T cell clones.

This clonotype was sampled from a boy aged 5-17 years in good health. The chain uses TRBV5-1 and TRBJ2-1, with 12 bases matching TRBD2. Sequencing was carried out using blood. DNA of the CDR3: TGCGCCAGCTGTGATCTAGCGGGAGGGTTGAATGAGCAGTTCTTC. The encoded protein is CASCDLAGGLNEQFF.